One sample yielded the 30 T cell receptor beta chains listed below, sequenced in a study of T cell responses to AZD1222 COVID-19 vaccine. Generated by immunoSEQ multiplex PCR, the TCRdb table keeps only in-frame clones and is missing some. The sample lists 90,000 or so clones, 75% to 90% seen once, with roughly 2.3% in the top ten. The input for sequencing was peripheral blood, taken on day 0 of AZD1222 vaccination. All receptors come from an adult in good health.

The gene calls are TRBV3-1 (or the pseudogene TRBV3-2) and TRBJ1-2, with TRBD1 as a possible D gene (5 bases). V was trimmed by 1 base and J by 7 bases, leaving 13 bases between them. CDR1 and CDR2 from the germline V gene are LGHDT and YNNKEL (reference sequence). This CDR3 comprises 14 residues. CDR3 region: CASSQGGASSGYTF. DNA of the CDR3: TGTGCCAGCAGCCAAGGAGGGGCTTCCTCTGGCTACACCTTC.

The rearrangement joins TRBV12-3 or TRBV12-4 to TRBJ2-7; D not resolved. The length of the CDR3 is 13 residues. V gave up 7 bases and J gave up 1 base, with 11 bases separating them. The CDR3 DNA reads as TGTGCCAGCAAAGTGCTCCCATCCTACGAGCAGTACTTC. This codes for CASKVLPSYEQYF.

J is TRBJ2-3 and V is TRBV5-1; 12 bases agree with TRBD2. V was pared by 7 bases and J by 1 base, with 13 bases of the junction left unmatched. Germline V CDR1 and CDR2: SGHRS, YFSETQ. CDR3 size: 18 residues. The CDR3 DNA reads as TGCGCCAGCGGAGGACTAGCGGGACGGGGGGCGGGCACAGATACGCAGTATTTT. It encodes CASGGLAGRGAGTDTQYF. The full variable domain, rest sourced from reference TRBV5-1 and TRBJ2-3, is KAGVTQTPRYLIKTRGQQVTLSCSPISGHRSVSWYQQTPGQGLQFLFEYFSETQRNKGNFPGRFSGRQFSNSRSEMNVSTLELGDSALYLCASGGLAGRGAGTDTQYFGPGTRLTVL.

The V call is TRBV15, the J call TRBJ1-1, with no clear D. Germline CDR1 and CDR2: LNHNV and YYDKDF (reference sequence). The V and J ends lost 0 bases and 6 bases respectively, with 14 bases between them. CDR3 length: 15 amino acids. The CDR3 sequence is CATSRDSGGAAEAFF. DNA of the CDR3: TGTGCCACCAGCAGAGATTCTGGAGGCGCCGCTGAAGCTTTCTTT. Full variable domain (outside the CDR3, taken from reference TRBV15 and TRBJ1-1): DAMVIQNPRYQVTQFGKPVTLSCSQTLNHNVMYWYQQKSSQAPKLLFHYYDKDFNNEADTPDNFQSRRPNTSFCFLDIRSPGLGDTAMYLCATSRDSGGAAEAFFGQGTRLTVV.

The V call is TRBV6-1, the J call TRBJ2-3; D remains unclear. Looked up from germline, CDR1 is MNHNS and CDR2 is SASEGT. V lost 1 base to trimming and J lost 6 bases, with 8 bases between them. The CDR3 totals 13 residues. The CDR3 DNA reads as TGTGCCAGCAGTGAAGGGCGTTGGGATACGCAGTATTTT. It yields the protein CASSEGRWDTQYF.

The gene calls are TRBV7-6 and TRBJ2-7; TRBD1 matches 12 bases. The V gene end was trimmed by 5 bases and the J gene end by 6 bases; junction bases not matched to a gene: 5. Germline lookup yields CDR1 SGHVS and CDR2 FNYEAQ. The length of the CDR3 is 14 residues. CDR3 DNA sequence: TGTGCCAGCAGCCCGGGACAGGGGGCCCTCGAGCAGTACTTC. This sequence encodes CASSPGQGALEQYF.

The chain combines TRBV2 with TRBJ2-7; no definite D call. V was pared by 6 bases and J by 3 bases, with 3 bases between. There are 10 residues in the CDR3. Per germline, CDR1 SNHLY and CDR2 FYNNEI. The CDR3 nucleotides are TGTGCCAGCAGGGTCTACGAGCAGTACTTC. Its protein is CASRVYEQYF.

In its sample, this clone was seen once. The rearrangement uses TRBV19 and TRBJ2-1; D not certain. The germline V and J ends were trimmed by 4 bases and 5 bases, with 24 bases remaining between them. CDR3 size: 18 residues. CDR1 is LNHDA, CDR2 SQIVND, per germline (reference sequence). The CDR3 spells CASSKGRWMGNIDNEQFF. CDR3 in DNA: TGTGCCAGTAGTAAAGGGCGATGGATGGGGAATATAGACAATGAGCAGTTCTTC.

The V call is TRBV19, the J call TRBJ2-3, with 12 bases identical to TRBD2. CDR3 size: 14 residues. With 10 bases clipped from V and 8 bases from J, the junction kept 10 bases outside the gene matches. Per the germline V gene, CDR1 is LNHDA and CDR2 is SQIVND (reference sequence). CDR3 amino acids: CATQETSGRGTQYF. The CDR3 DNA follows: TGTGCCACTCAAGAGACTAGCGGGAGAGGTACGCAGTATTTT. Variable domain in full (rest from reference TRBV19 and TRBJ2-3): DGGITQSPKYLFRKEGQNVTLSCEQNLNHDAMYWYRQDPGQGLRLIYYSQIVNDFQKGDIAEGYSVSREKKESFPLTVTSAQKNPTAFYLCATQETSGRGTQYFGPGTRLTVL.

The rearrangement links TRBV5-8 to TRBJ2-3, with a possible D match to TRBD2 (6 bases). Looked up from germline, CDR1 is SGHTS and CDR2 is YDEGEE. CDR3 length equals 16 residues. The germline V and J ends were trimmed by 1 base and 0 bases, with 12 bases remaining between them. The CDR3 DNA follows: TGTGCCAGCAGCTTGATGGGCGGGGTGAGCACAGATACGCAGTATTTT. Protein sequence: CASSLMGGVSTDTQYF.

This chain links TRBV3-1 (or the pseudogene TRBV3-2) with TRBJ2-4; a weak D match, TRBD2 (5 bases). Germline V gene lookup returns CDR1 LGHDT and CDR2 YNNKEL (reference sequence). The CDR3 extends over 13 amino acids. With 3 bases removed from V and 7 bases from J, the gap between germline ends came to 10 bases. CDR3 in DNA: TGTGCCAGCAGCCAGATTGGGAGCAACATTCAGTACTTC. Translation gives CASSQIGSNIQYF.

The chain links TRBV12-3 or TRBV12-4 to TRBJ2-7; the match to TRBD1 covers 7 bases. The CDR3 runs 13 residues. With V trimmed by 6 bases and J by 3 bases, 5 bases remained unmatched. The chain's CDR3 is CASSRTGVYEQYF. For the CDR3, the DNA is TGTGCCAGCAGCCGAACAGGGGTCTACGAGCAGTACTTC.

The V and J genes are TRBV11-2 and TRBJ1-5; no reliable D call. Germline CDR1 SGHAT, CDR2 FQNNGV. The V and J ends lost 2 bases and 6 bases respectively, with 8 bases between them. The CDR3 has 13 residues. CDR3 DNA: TGTGCCAGCAGCTTACTAGAGAGTCAGCCCCAGCATTTT. Protein: CASSLLESQPQHF.

DNA of the CDR3: TGTGCCAGCAGCTTGGACAGGGCAGGGGATACGCAGTATTTT. Protein sequence: CASSLDRAGDTQYF. The chain is built from TRBV5-6 and TRBJ2-3; tentative D call: TRBD1 (6 bases). The V gene lost 0 bases and the J gene lost 6 bases, with 11 bases spanning the gap. The length of the CDR3 is 14 residues. CDR1 is SGHDT and CDR2 is YYEEEE in the germline V gene.

The V call is TRBV23-1, the J call TRBJ1-5; D might be TRBD1 (6 bases). TRBV23-1 is reported as an ORF; its role is uncertain. The CDR3 is 17 residues long. Trimming removed 3 bases at V and 2 bases at J, with 17 bases between. CDR3 sequence reads: CASSHPSGGGGNQPQHF. The DNA for the CDR3 is TGCGCCAGCAGTCATCCGTCCGGGGGCGGTGGCAATCAGCCCCAGCATTTT.

Only a few counts were recorded for this clone. CDR3 in amino acids: CASSLVAAISGNTIYF. CDR3 in DNA: TGTGCCAGCAGCTTAGTTGCGGCTATCTCTGGAAACACCATATATTTT. J is TRBJ1-3 and V is TRBV7-2; D call uncertain. The CDR3 extends over 16 amino acids. From germline, CDR1 is SGHTA and CDR2 FQGNSA. The V and J ends lost 1 base and 0 bases respectively, with 10 bases between them. The variable domain in full, completed from reference TRBV7-2 and TRBJ1-3, reads GAGVSQSPSNKVTEKGKDVELRCDPISGHTALYWYRQSLGQGLEFLIYFQGNSAPDKSGLPSDRFSAERTGGSVSTLTIQRTQQEDSAVYLCASSLVAAISGNTIYFGEGSWLTVV.

The CDR3 bases are TGTGCCAGCAGCTCCGACAGGGGTGAGCAGTACTTC. Translated: CASSSDRGEQYF. The V call is TRBV7-8, the J call TRBJ2-7; 8 nucleotides match TRBD1. CDR3 length: 12 amino acids. The germline CDR1 and CDR2 sequences are SGHVS and FQNEAQ. Trimming cost V 4 bases and J 7 bases; bases outside gene matches: 3.

This clone was observed a single time. The V call is TRBV30, the J call TRBJ2-7; D may be TRBD1 or TRBD2 (6 bases each). Germline V gene sequence: CDR1 GTSNPN, CDR2 SVGIG (reference sequence). V was cut by 8 bases and J by 9 bases, with 23 bases left in between. The CDR3 is 13 amino acids. The CDR3 loop is CAGGVGGNLAQYF. CDR3 bases: TGTGCCGGTGGAGTCGGGGGCAATTTGGCGCAGTACTTC.

The rearrangement joins TRBV18 to TRBJ1-3; D remains unclear. The V gene's germline CDR1 is KGHSH and CDR2 LQKENI. This CDR3 spans 16 amino acids. V lost 4 bases to trimming and J lost 0 bases, with 13 bases between them. In DNA form, the CDR3 reads TGTGCCAGCTCACTCGGACCGACCAGCTCTGGAAACACCATATATTTT. It specifies CASSLGPTSSGNTIYF.

This sequence joins TRBV30 and TRBJ2-2; 9 bases map to TRBD1. Trimming removed 0 bases from V and 4 bases from J; junction bases left unmatched: 15. The length of the CDR3 is 19 residues. Germline-derived CDR1 and CDR2 are GTSNPN and SVGIG (reference sequence). CDR3 in amino acids: CAWSVAPGPPTGGTGELFF. The CDR3 bases are TGTGCCTGGAGTGTGGCCCCAGGCCCCCCGACAGGGGGCACCGGGGAGCTGTTTTTT.

The rearrangement uses TRBV4-2 and TRBJ2-7, with a tentative D call TRBD1 (6 bases). V was trimmed by 0 bases and J by 4 bases, leaving 16 bases between them. This CDR3 contains 16 residues. Per the germline V gene, CDR1 is LGHNA and CDR2 is YNFKEQ. The DNA for the CDR3 is TGTGCCAGCAGCCAAGAGACGTGGACAGAAACTTACGAGCAGTACTTC. Its protein is CASSQETWTETYEQYF.

About this clone itself: A read error may produce the germline difference seen at one junction end. The rearrangement links TRBV7-2 to TRBJ2-2, with 11 bases matching TRBD2. Germline V lookup: CDR1 SGHTA, CDR2 FQGNSA. The CDR3 contains 18 residues. The CDR3 DNA follows: TGTGCCAGCAGCCTAGCGGGGGGCCCCTCATGGGGTACCGGGGAGCTGTTTTTT. This codes for CASSLAGGPSWGTGELFF.

The chain uses TRBV2 and TRBJ1-1, with D perhaps TRBD1 (6 bases). Looked up from germline, CDR1 is SNHLY and CDR2 is FYNNEI. The CDR3 is 12 residues long. Trimming took off 6 bases at V and 3 bases at J, with 8 bases between the two ends. DNA of the CDR3: TGTGCCAGCAGACAGGGTCACACTGAAGCTTTCTTT. This sequence encodes CASRQGHTEAFF.

J is TRBJ1-4 and V is TRBV28; TRBD1 might be the D (6 bases). The length of the CDR3 is 17 residues. Deletions cut 3 bases from V and 7 bases from J, with 21 bases between. Germline V lookup: CDR1 MDHEN, CDR2 SYDVKM. CDR3 sequence: CASSFPSGTPVGEKLFF. CDR3 sequence (DNA): TGTGCCAGCAGTTTCCCCTCCGGGACACCGGTTGGTGAAAAACTGTTTTTT.

This chain joins TRBV3-1 (or the pseudogene TRBV3-2) and TRBJ2-1; 9 bases match TRBD2. Trimming removed 4 bases from V and 7 bases from J; junction bases left unmatched: 5. Germline V gene data show CDR1 as LGHDT and CDR2 as YNNKEL (reference sequence). This CDR3 region has 14 residues. The CDR3 region is CASSRSGRWNEQFF. In DNA form, the CDR3 reads TGTGCCAGCAGCCGAAGCGGGAGGTGGAATGAGCAGTTCTTC.

The chain carries TRBV29-1 and TRBJ1-5, with TRBD1 as a possible D gene (5 bases). The germline V and J ends were trimmed by 5 bases and 0 bases, with 11 bases remaining between them. The CDR3 length is 14 residues. The V gene's germline CDR1 is SQVTM and CDR2 ANQGSEA. The CDR3 coding sequence is TGCAGCGTTAAAACCGGGGCTAGCAATCAGCCCCAGCATTTT. Translation gives CSVKTGASNQPQHF.

The V and J genes are TRBV2 and TRBJ1-2, with D perhaps TRBD1 (6 bases). The CDR3 is 15 amino acids. CDR1 is SNHLY, CDR2 FYNNEI, per germline. With 3 bases removed from V and 0 bases from J, the gap between germline ends came to 11 bases. This CDR3 is CASSDRGRANYGYTF. DNA of the CDR3: TGTGCCAGCAGTGACAGGGGCAGGGCTAACTATGGCTACACCTTC.

This chain joins TRBV19 and TRBJ1-5, with D perhaps TRBD1 (6 bases). The CDR3 loop spans 17 amino acids. CDR1 and CDR2 from the germline V gene are LNHDA and SQIVND (reference sequence). V was pared by 7 bases and J by 4 bases, with 23 bases between. In DNA form, the CDR3 reads TGTGCCAGTATGGCCTCTGGTTGGGGACACCTGAATCAGCCCCAGCATTTT. As protein: CASMASGWGHLNQPQHF.

The rearrangement joins TRBV27 to TRBJ1-4, with a possible D match to TRBD1 (6 bases). The CDR3 consists of 18 residues. The V and J ends lost 4 bases and 7 bases respectively, with 25 bases between them. Germline CDR1 and CDR2: MNHEY and SMNVEV (reference sequence). CDR3 nucleotides: TGTGCCAGCAGTTCTTCCCTAAAGCGGGGGGCTCGGGTTGAAAAACTGTTTTTT. The encoded protein is CASSSSLKRGARVEKLFF. Using reference TRBV27 and TRBJ1-4 for the parts outside the CDR3, the full variable domain is EAQVTQNPRYLITVTGKKLTVTCSQNMNHEYMSWYRQDPGLGLRQIYYSMNVEVTDKGDVPEGYKVSRKEKRNFPLILESPSPNQTSLYFCASSSSLKRGARVEKLFFGSGTQLSVL.

This rearrangement joins TRBV6-5 to TRBJ2-3; 8 positions agree with TRBD1. Losses at the gene ends were 6 bases for V and 6 bases for J; bases not matched to a gene: 11. The CDR3 length is 15 residues. Germline CDR1 reads MNHEY; CDR2 reads SVGAGI. CDR3 DNA sequence: TGTGCCAGCAGATTACAGGGGGTTAGGGTTGATACGCAGTATTTT. This sequence encodes CASRLQGVRVDTQYF.